The present T cell receptor beta chain was sequenced within a study of blood T cell repertoires in COVID-19. Overall study: COVID-19 samples collected from the United States, Italy and Spain covered acute and convalescent phases. The cDNA or gDNA used as material had been derived from T cells, B-cell-depleted T cells, or PBMCs.

The authors' processing: Reference gene primers were amplified, and this amplification served to estimate nucleated cell counts. Sequencing was performed with immunoSEQ multiplex PCR; in TCRdb, only in-frame clones are kept and a portion is missing. The D gene and trimming were derived from the DNA, and the V and J assignments and clone size from that table. Among roughly 280,000 clones, approximately 86% were seen once, and the ten largest hold approximately 9%. This receptor was identified in a man between 40 and 49 years old with active or convalescent COVID-19. The sample consisted of peripheral blood.

CDR3 amino acids: CASSPPGSRTGARRGYTF. CDR3 DNA sequence: TGTGCCAGCAGCCCCCCGGGTTCGAGGACAGGGGCTCGAAGGGGCTACACCTTC. V and J are TRBV7-9 and TRBJ1-2, with 9 positions matching TRBD1. CDR1 SEHNR and CDR2 FQNEAQ come from the germline V gene (reference sequence). This CDR3 region has 18 residues. J gave up 8 bases and V 5 bases, and 21 bases lay outside the gene matches. Combining the CDR3 with reference TRBV7-9 and TRBJ1-2 gives the whole variable domain DTGVSQNPRHKITKRGQNVTFRCDPISEHNRLYWYRQTLGQGPEFLTYFQNEAQLEKSRLLSDRFSAERPKGSFSTLEIQRTEQGDSAMYLCASSPPGSRTGARRGYTFGSGTRLTVV.